These 9 T cell receptor beta chains were all obtained from the same sample, sequenced in a study of response to subunit inactivated influenza vaccine. TCRdb reanalysed the RT-PCR reads using MiXCR and keeps one entry per CDR3 protein. The data show approximately 310,000 distinct CDR3 sequences, 21% seen once. This specimen consisted of PBMCs from blood, obtained 21 months after vaccination. These receptors all come from a man between 50 and 75 years old who received an inactivated influenza vaccine.

This clonotype was found a few times. The V gene is TRBV5-6, the J gene TRBJ1-4, with a possible D match to TRBD1 (6 bases). The CDR3 totals 16 residues. V was clipped by 4 bases and J by 10 bases, with 23 bases between them. Germline CDR1 is SGHDT and CDR2 is YYEEEE. The CDR3 nucleotides read TGTGCCAGCAGCATCCTACAGACAGGCAGTCTGAGAAAACTGTTTTTT. Protein sequence: CASSILQTGSLRKLFF.

The J gene is TRBJ1-1, the V gene TRBV5-4; TRBD1 matches 7 bases. The CDR3 loop spans 14 amino acids. CDR1 and CDR2 (germline): SGHNT, YYREEE (reference sequence). The V and J ends lost 5 bases and 1 base, in that order; junction bases with no gene match: 5. The CDR3 coding sequence is TGTGCCAGCAGTACGGAGGGGGCGAACACTGAAGCTTTCTTT. Its translation: CASSTEGANTEAFF.

This clonotype was counted at least ten times. This rearrangement joins TRBV25-1 to TRBJ2-1, with no clear D. The germline V gene has CDR1 MGHDK and CDR2 SYGVNS. CDR3 length: 13 amino acids. V lost 5 bases, J lost 9 bases, and 14 bases lay in between. The CDR3 region is CASSIGHDLEQFF. CDR3 DNA: TGTGCCAGCAGTATCGGGCACGATCTTGAGCAGTTCTTC.

The chain combines TRBV12-3 or TRBV12-4 with TRBJ1-2; D remains ambiguous. V lost 3 bases, J lost 8 bases, and 10 bases lay in between. This CDR3 is built from 12 residues. The CDR3 DNA sequence: TGTGCCAGCAGTTTGCTGGGTAGGGGCTACACCTTC. It encodes CASSLLGRGYTF.

This clonotype was seen a few times. The rearrangement uses TRBV20-1 and TRBJ1-1; D call uncertain. CDR1 and CDR2 from the germline V gene are DFQATT and SNEGSKA (reference sequence). V lost 6 bases to trimming and J lost 2 bases, with 19 bases between them. This CDR3 comprises 15 residues. The CDR3 reads CSAPQAVMGNTEAFF. The CDR3 DNA sequence: TGCAGTGCCCCCCAGGCGGTCATGGGTAACACTGAAGCTTTCTTT.

This clonotype was seen a few times. The chain couples TRBV20-1 to TRBJ2-7; D uncertain. Germline V gene lookup returns CDR1 DFQATT and CDR2 SNEGSKA (reference sequence). This CDR3 spans 14 amino acids. V was cut by 0 bases and J by 2 bases, with 11 bases left in between. This chain's CDR3 is CSARDLDRTYEQYF. CDR3 nucleotides: TGCAGTGCTAGAGATTTGGACCGTACCTACGAGCAGTACTTC.

The CDR3: CASSVSAVYGYTF. The DNA of the CDR3 is TGTGCCAGCAGTGTCTCAGCCGTCTATGGCTACACCTTC. The V gene is TRBV2, the J gene TRBJ1-2; the D is unclear. CDR3 size: 13 residues. V was shortened by 4 bases and J by 4 bases, with 10 bases between the two germline ends. Germline V lookup: CDR1 SNHLY, CDR2 FYNNEI.

This chain joins TRBV3-1 and TRBJ2-7; TRBD1 aligns across 9 bases. CDR1 and CDR2 (germline): LGHDT, YNNKEL (reference sequence). The CDR3 contains 15 residues. V shed 5 bases and J 3 bases; nucleotides not matched to a gene: 8. CDR3 coding DNA: TGTGCCAGCAGCTCTCCCGGGACAGGGATCTACGAGCAGTACTTC. Its translation is CASSSPGTGIYEQYF.

J is TRBJ2-1 and V is TRBV29-1; a possible D gene is TRBD2 (5 bases). Germline CDR1 is SQVTM and CDR2 is ANQGSEA. Trimming stripped 2 bases from V and 6 bases from J, with 8 bases between. This CDR3 is built from 12 residues. This CDR3 reads CSVEMAGNEQFF. CDR3 sequence (DNA): TGCAGCGTTGAAATGGCGGGCAATGAGCAGTTCTTC.